This is a list of T cell receptor beta chains from one sample in a study of CD8 T cells in Susac syndrome. MiXCR, run by TCRdb on the immunoSEQ multiplex PCR reads, gives a single entry per CDR3 protein. The data hold 140,000 or so distinct CDR3 sequences, with under 97% observed a single time. Specimen: CD4+ T cells from PBMCs. These receptors all stem from a human donor with Susac syndrome. Both conserved end residues are part of each CDR3. Each record gives: V gene, D gene, clone size, J gene, CDR3 DNA, CDR3 protein. A D gene is named only where the DNA matches it firmly. The listing skips clone size in some rows; elsewhere it reads once, few, many or a size class.

V gene: TRBV15; D gene: TRBD2; clone size: once; J gene: TRBJ2-1; CDR3 DNA: TGTGCCACCAGCGCTACTAGCGGTACCTACAATGAGCAGTTCTTC; CDR3 protein: CATSATSGTYNEQFF
V gene: TRBV7-2; D gene: -; clone size: -; J gene: TRBJ2-3; CDR3 DNA: TGTGCCAGCAGCTTACAGGGTCCTAGCACAGATACGCAGTATTTT; CDR3 protein: CASSLQGPSTDTQYF
V gene: TRBV4-2; D gene: -; clone size: -; J gene: TRBJ2-5; CDR3 DNA: TGTGCCAGCAGCCAAGAACTGCAAGAGACCCAGTACTTC; CDR3 protein: CASSQELQETQYF
V gene: TRBV5-6; D gene: -; clone size: -; J gene: TRBJ1-3; CDR3 DNA: TGTGCCAGCAGCCCTAGGGATCTCCCTGGAAACACCATATATTTT; CDR3 protein: CASSPRDLPGNTIYF
V gene: TRBV2; D gene: TRBD1; clone size: once; J gene: TRBJ1-1; CDR3 DNA: TGTGCCAGCAGATCGACAGGGCTTCCTCCTGAAGCTTTCTTT; CDR3 protein: CASRSTGLPPEAFF
V gene: TRBV5-1; D gene: -; clone size: -; J gene: TRBJ1-3; CDR3 DNA: TGCGCCAGCACCGGGGCTGGAAACACCATATATTTT; CDR3 protein: CASTGAGNTIYF
V gene: TRBV29-1; D gene: -; clone size: -; J gene: TRBJ2-3; CDR3 DNA: TGCAGCGTCAAAGGAAAAGTTGTAGATACGCAGTATTTT; CDR3 protein: CSVKGKVVDTQYF
V gene: TRBV20-1; D gene: -; clone size: -; J gene: TRBJ2-3; CDR3 DNA: TGCAGTGCTCTAGGAGGCGCCGATACGCAGTATTTT; CDR3 protein: CSALGGADTQYF
V gene: TRBV27; D gene: TRBD1; clone size: -; J gene: TRBJ2-5; CDR3 DNA: TGTGCCAGCTCGGGTCTAAGGGACAGGGGATACGGGACCCAGTACTTC; CDR3 protein: CASSGLRDRGYGTQYF
V gene: TRBV24-1; D gene: TRBD1; clone size: -; J gene: TRBJ1-5; CDR3 DNA: TGTGCCACCAGTGACCCTGGGACAGGTAATCAGCCCCAGCATTTT; CDR3 protein: CATSDPGTGNQPQHF
V gene: TRBV6-5; D gene: -; clone size: -; J gene: TRBJ2-2; CDR3 DNA: TGTGCCAGCGCCAGGTGGCAGAACACCGGGGAGCTGTTTTTT; CDR3 protein: CASARWQNTGELFF
V gene: TRBV12-3/TRBV12-4; D gene: -; clone size: -; J gene: TRBJ2-7; CDR3 DNA: TGTGCCAGCACTACAAGGGGATCCTACGAGCAGTACTTC; CDR3 protein: CASTTRGSYEQYF
V gene: TRBV18; D gene: TRBD1; clone size: -; J gene: TRBJ1-2; CDR3 DNA: TGTGCCAGCTCACCGCCACCGGGACAGGGCCCCGGTTACACCTTC; CDR3 protein: CASSPPPGQGPGYTF
V gene: TRBV20-1; D gene: -; clone size: -; J gene: TRBJ1-5; CDR3 DNA: TGCAGTGCTAGAGGAGGGGAGGGAAGCAATCAGCCCCAGCATTTT; CDR3 protein: CSARGGEGSNQPQHF
V gene: TRBV6-2/TRBV6-3; D gene: -; clone size: -; J gene: TRBJ1-5; CDR3 DNA: TGTGCCAGCAATACGGGGCGCAATCAGCCCCAGCATTTT; CDR3 protein: CASNTGRNQPQHF
V gene: TRBV3-1; D gene: -; clone size: -; J gene: TRBJ1-2; CDR3 DNA: TGTGCCAGCAGTCCCGCAGGCGGGGGCTACACCTTC; CDR3 protein: CASSPAGGGYTF
V gene: TRBV12-3/TRBV12-4; D gene: TRBD1; clone size: -; J gene: TRBJ2-1; CDR3 DNA: TGTGCCAGCAGGCCCGGACAGGGGGCTTACAATGAGCAGTTCTTC; CDR3 protein: CASRPGQGAYNEQFF
V gene: TRBV10-3; D gene: -; clone size: -; J gene: TRBJ2-5; CDR3 DNA: TGTGCCATCAGTGAGACCCCAGGGAGCGTCGAGACCCAGTACTTC; CDR3 protein: CAISETPGSVETQYF
V gene: TRBV5-4; D gene: TRBD1; clone size: -; J gene: TRBJ1-1; CDR3 DNA: TGTGCCACCATGGGACAGGGGGCGCCTGAAGCTTTCTTT; CDR3 protein: CATMGQGAPEAFF
V gene: TRBV28; D gene: -; clone size: -; J gene: TRBJ2-1; CDR3 DNA: TGTGCCAGCACTAGTAAGGGACCGCGCTCCTACAATGAGCAGTTCTTC; CDR3 protein: CASTSKGPRSYNEQFF
V gene: TRBV14; D gene: -; clone size: few; J gene: TRBJ1-6; CDR3 DNA: TGTGCCAGCAGCCAAGATGTTTCTCCCCTCCACTTT; CDR3 protein: CASSQDVSPLHF
V gene: TRBV7-9; D gene: -; clone size: -; J gene: TRBJ1-6; CDR3 DNA: TGTGCCAGCAGCTTTGAGGCTACACCCCTCCACTTT; CDR3 protein: CASSFEATPLHF
V gene: TRBV14; D gene: -; clone size: -; J gene: TRBJ2-7; CDR3 DNA: TGTGCCAGCAGCCAAACAGTGTTCTACGAGCAGTACTTC; CDR3 protein: CASSQTVFYEQYF
V gene: TRBV6-5; D gene: -; clone size: -; J gene: TRBJ1-2; CDR3 DNA: TGTGCCAGCAGGCCCCGGGGGGGGCGAGGCTACACCTTC; CDR3 protein: CASRPRGGRGYTF
V gene: TRBV15; D gene: -; clone size: -; J gene: TRBJ1-6; CDR3 DNA: TGTGCCACTACCCAAGACACCTATAATTCACCCCTCCACTTT; CDR3 protein: CATTQDTYNSPLHF
V gene: TRBV28; D gene: -; clone size: -; J gene: TRBJ2-4; CDR3 DNA: TGTGCCAGCACCCACCCCCTCGGGGAAACCAAAAACATTCAGTACTTC; CDR3 protein: CASTHPLGETKNIQYF
V gene: TRBV20-1; D gene: -; clone size: once; J gene: TRBJ2-7; CDR3 DNA: TGCAGTGCTAGAGCAGGGGGGCATTACGAGCAGTACTTC; CDR3 protein: CSARAGGHYEQYF
V gene: TRBV5-1; D gene: TRBD2; clone size: -; J gene: TRBJ2-3; CDR3 DNA: TGCGCCAGCAGCAAAAATAGCGGGCCTGGGGCAGATACGCAGTATTTT; CDR3 protein: CASSKNSGPGADTQYF
V gene: TRBV9; D gene: -; clone size: -; J gene: TRBJ1-1; CDR3 DNA: TGTGCCAGCAGCGTAGTCGGGGGGGGGTCAATGAACACTGAAGCTTTCTTT; CDR3 protein: CASSVVGGGSMNTEAFF
V gene: TRBV4-1; D gene: -; clone size: -; J gene: TRBJ2-1; CDR3 DNA: TGCGCCAGCAGCCAAGCCGCGGGCCTCTACAATGAGCAGTTCTTC; CDR3 protein: CASSQAAGLYNEQFF
V gene: TRBV5-1; D gene: TRBD1; clone size: -; J gene: TRBJ2-2; CDR3 DNA: TGCGCCACATGCTGGGACAGGGCGAACACCGGGGAGCTGTTTTTT; CDR3 protein: CATCWDRANTGELFF
V gene: TRBV29-1; D gene: -; clone size: -; J gene: TRBJ1-1; CDR3 DNA: TGCAGCGCTAAGGGACGGCTGAACACTGAAGCTTTCTTT; CDR3 protein: CSAKGRLNTEAFF
V gene: TRBV12-3/TRBV12-4; D gene: -; clone size: once; J gene: TRBJ2-1; CDR3 DNA: TGTGCCAGCAGTTTTACCGGTACAGTTGAGCAGTTCTTC; CDR3 protein: CASSFTGTVEQFF
V gene: TRBV7-9; D gene: -; clone size: -; J gene: TRBJ2-5; CDR3 DNA: TGTGCCAGCAGCCAGAGTTCCGGGGTGAGGGAGACCCAGTACTTC; CDR3 protein: CASSQSSGVRETQYF
V gene: TRBV9; D gene: -; clone size: -; J gene: TRBJ1-5; CDR3 DNA: TGTGCCAGCAGCGTAGGATCAGGTAAGGGTACGGACAATCAGCCCCAGCATTTT; CDR3 protein: CASSVGSGKGTDNQPQHF
V gene: TRBV6-5; D gene: -; clone size: -; J gene: TRBJ1-1; CDR3 DNA: TGTGCCAGCAGTTATATACAGGAGAACACTGAAGCTTTCTTT; CDR3 protein: CASSYIQENTEAFF
V gene: TRBV14; D gene: TRBD2; clone size: -; J gene: TRBJ2-1; CDR3 DNA: TGTGCCAGCAGCCAAGATCGGAGGACTAGCGGAGGTTTAGAGCAGTTCTTC; CDR3 protein: CASSQDRRTSGGLEQFF
V gene: TRBV5-1; D gene: TRBD1; clone size: -; J gene: TRBJ2-7; CDR3 DNA: TGCGCCAGCAGCGAGCGACAGGGTCGGGACGAGCAGTACTTC; CDR3 protein: CASSERQGRDEQYF
V gene: TRBV9; D gene: -; clone size: once; J gene: TRBJ1-2; CDR3 DNA: TGTGCCAGCAGCGTATCGGTAGGAGGGGCGCGCTACTATGGCTACACCTTC; CDR3 protein: CASSVSVGGARYYGYTF
V gene: TRBV5-4; D gene: -; clone size: -; J gene: TRBJ1-1; CDR3 DNA: TGTGCCAGCAGCTCCGGACAGAGCACTGAAGCTTTCTTT; CDR3 protein: CASSSGQSTEAFF
V gene: TRBV6-5; D gene: -; clone size: -; J gene: TRBJ2-5; CDR3 DNA: TGTGCCAGCAGTTATTCCCTTAGGGAGAGAGAGACCCAGTACTTC; CDR3 protein: CASSYSLRERETQYF
V gene: TRBV7-9; D gene: -; clone size: once; J gene: TRBJ2-7; CDR3 DNA: TGTGCCAGCAGGCCCAGGGTCACACCCTACGAGCAGTACTTC; CDR3 protein: CASRPRVTPYEQYF
V gene: TRBV20-1; D gene: TRBD1; clone size: -; J gene: TRBJ1-2; CDR3 DNA: TGCAGTGCTATAGGACAGGCTAACTATGGCTACACCTTC; CDR3 protein: CSAIGQANYGYTF
V gene: TRBV25-1; D gene: TRBD2; clone size: -; J gene: TRBJ2-1; CDR3 DNA: TGTGCCAGCAGTGAGCGGCGGGAGAAGTTTCCGTTCTTC; CDR3 protein: CASSERREKFPFF
V gene: TRBV5-4; D gene: TRBD1; clone size: -; J gene: TRBJ2-5; CDR3 DNA: TGTGCCAGCAGCTCCGGGACAGGGTGGAAGACCCAGTACTTC; CDR3 protein: CASSSGTGWKTQYF
V gene: TRBV6-5; D gene: -; clone size: -; J gene: TRBJ2-5; CDR3 DNA: TGTGCCAGCACCCCGACAGCCCAAGAGACCCAGTACTTC; CDR3 protein: CASTPTAQETQYF
V gene: TRBV6-5; D gene: -; clone size: -; J gene: TRBJ2-5; CDR3 DNA: TGTGCCAGCAGTGACCGGGACGAGCAAGAGACCCAGTACTTC; CDR3 protein: CASSDRDEQETQYF